The entry below gives a single T cell receptor (beta chain) sequence along with its context. Its antigen is as yet unknown. For each CDR3 protein, TCRdb gives one entry from its re-call of the 5' RACE reads, without DNA. Its listing shows 350,000 to 400,000 distinct CDR3 sequences. The data originate from a study of T cells expressing NK-cell markers. About the study: According to the study, TCR beta repertoires originated from sorted CD3+CD56+NKG2C+, CD3+CD56+NKG2C- and CD3+CD56-NKG2C+ T cells.

Study outcomes and limitations: In roughly six donors, dominant CD3+CD56+NKG2C+ clonotypes ranked among the top 10 CD8+ clonotypes. Once again these clonotypes came out on top in the CD3+CD56-NKG2C+ fraction of a few donors.

CDR3 length: 14 residues. Germline V lookup: CDR1 MDHEN, CDR2 SYDVKM. The rearrangement links TRBV28 to TRBJ2-7; TCRdb calls TRBD2, which cannot be checked without DNA. The origin of this receptor is a woman between 50 and 59 years old in good health. The sequenced sample was blood T cells: a sorted CD56 or NKG2C T cell subset, CD4+ or CD8+ T cells, or bulk PBMC T cells (not recorded which). The CDR3 here is CASSPSGTPYEQYF.